A single sample gave rise to the 2 T cell receptor beta chains below, sequenced in a study of T-cell memory formation after mild COVID-19. One entry per CDR3 protein, called by TCRdb with MiXCR from the 5' RACE reads. The table shows 350,000 to 450,000 distinct CDR3 sequences, with around 20% occurring only once. The sequenced sample consisted of PBMCs or a T cell subset sorted from them (not recorded which). The receptors here all came from an adult woman who had mild COVID-19 (a few samples of this study predate the infection). Cell type and time point are not known.

This clonotype was seen only a few times. V and J are TRBV12-3 or TRBV12-4 and TRBJ2-1; D may match TRBD1 or TRBD2 (6 bases each). V dropped 6 bases and J dropped 6 bases, with 15 bases sitting between them. The CDR3 spans 14 residues. CDR3 DNA: TGTGCCAGCAGGGGACTTTCAGGGGTCAATGAGCAGTTCTTC. Protein: CASRGLSGVNEQFF.

This sequence joins TRBV27 and TRBJ1-1, with D perhaps matching TRBD1 (5 bases). Trimming shortened V by 0 bases and J by 10 bases, and 15 bases separated the two germline ends. The CDR3 runs 14 residues. CDR1 MNHEY and CDR2 SMNVEV come from the germline V gene (reference sequence). CDR3 in DNA: TGTGCCAGCAGTTTATCTTCTCTTCTTGGGGGAGCTTTCTTT. This translates into CASSLSSLLGGAFF.